The rows below give T cell receptor beta chains drawn from one sample of a study of identical twins. TCRdb reanalysed the 5' RACE reads using MiXCR and keeps one entry per CDR3 protein. The sample shows some 1,600,000 distinct CDR3 sequences, 32% of them seen only once. The source material was cord blood. The source is a newborn girl in good health. Both conserved end residues are trimmed from each CDR3. A D gene is named only where the DNA matches it firmly.

V gene	D gene	J gene	CDR3 length	CDR3 protein
TRBV7-9	TRBD2	TRBJ2-1	13	ASSSRLAVNNEQF
TRBV20-1	NA	TRBJ2-1	8	SASIGEQF
TRBV27	NA	TRBJ2-7	17	ASSLSGGVRNSPPYEQY
TRBV7-9	TRBD2	TRBJ2-2	13	ASSTGRDNTGELF
TRBV12-3/TRBV12-4	NA	TRBJ2-7	12	ASSIPGEAYEQY
TRBV20-1	TRBD1	TRBJ2-5	11	STIRTGQETQY
TRBV6-4	NA	TRBJ1-2	10	ASSDSDVGYT
TRBV11-2	NA	TRBJ1-2	18	ASSRIRTDPYYLQHMRYT
TRBV4-1	TRBD1	TRBJ2-7	14	ASSQRAGTGGTEQY
TRBV5-6	NA	TRBJ2-3	14	ASSYITGGSTDTQY
TRBV5-1	TRBD2	TRBJ2-4	15	ASSWTSGGEAKNIQY